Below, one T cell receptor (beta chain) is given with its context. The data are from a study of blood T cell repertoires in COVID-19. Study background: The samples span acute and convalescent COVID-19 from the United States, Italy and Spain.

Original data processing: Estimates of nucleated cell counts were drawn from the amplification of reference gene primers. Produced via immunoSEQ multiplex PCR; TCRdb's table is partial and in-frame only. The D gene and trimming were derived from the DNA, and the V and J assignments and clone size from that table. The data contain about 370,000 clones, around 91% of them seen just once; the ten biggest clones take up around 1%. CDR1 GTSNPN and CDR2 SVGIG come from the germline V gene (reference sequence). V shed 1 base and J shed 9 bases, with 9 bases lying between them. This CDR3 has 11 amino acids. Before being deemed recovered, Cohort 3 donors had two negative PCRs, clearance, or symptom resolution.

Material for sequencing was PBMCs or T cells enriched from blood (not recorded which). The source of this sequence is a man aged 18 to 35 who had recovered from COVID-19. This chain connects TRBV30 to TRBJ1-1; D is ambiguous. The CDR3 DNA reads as TGTGCCTGGAGTGGGAGCGGTAAAGCTTTCTTT. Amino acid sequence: CAWSGSGKAFF.